The 32 T cell receptor beta chains below were found in one sample sequenced in a study of T cell responses to AZD1222 COVID-19 vaccine. The repertoire was sequenced with immunoSEQ multiplex PCR; TCRdb's copy has only in-frame clones and lacks some. Among 150,000 to 200,000 clones listed, 92% were seen once. Here the sequenced sample was peripheral blood, taken on day 0 of AZD1222 vaccination. These receptor sequences come from an adult in good health.

This clone has only one observation. This rearrangement joins TRBV4-3 to TRBJ2-5, with 9 bases aligning to TRBD2. Germline V gives CDR1 LGHNA, CDR2 YSLEER. This CDR3 has 17 residues. CDR3: CVRSQGGGAGVRETQYF. The CDR3 DNA is TGCGTCCGCAGCCAAGGCGGGGGGGCCGGGGTGCGAGAGACCCAGTACTTC.

This chain connects TRBV9 to TRBJ2-2, with 9 positions matching TRBD2. The CDR3 extends over 16 amino acids. Looked up from germline, CDR1 is SGDLS and CDR2 is YYNGEE. Trimming cost V 0 bases and J 3 bases; bases outside gene matches: 3. CDR3 nucleotide sequence: TGTGCCAGCAGCGTAGGCGGGGGGGATGACACCGGGGAGCTGTTTTTT. Its protein is CASSVGGGDDTGELFF.

The rearrangement uses TRBV6-1 and TRBJ1-4; no clear D gene. Germline assignment: CDR1 MNHNS and CDR2 SASEGT. CDR3 length: 14 amino acids. The V gene lost 0 bases and the J gene lost 3 bases, with 5 bases spanning the gap. The CDR3 DNA reads as TGTGCCAGCAGTGAAGCGGTAGCTAATGAAAAACTGTTTTTT. This encodes CASSEAVANEKLFF.

A word on this clone: The identical CDR3 is also encoded by other nucleotide sequences in the sample. The genes are TRBV7-2 and TRBJ1-5, with unresolved D. The CDR3 is 12 amino acids. With 5 bases removed from V and 4 bases from J, the gap between germline ends came to 6 bases. The germline gives CDR1 SGHTA, CDR2 FQGNSA. The chain's CDR3 is CASSPRNQPQHF. The CDR3 nucleotides read TGTGCCAGCAGCCCTAGAAATCAGCCCCAGCATTTT.

The V call is TRBV19, the J call TRBJ2-2; unclear D gene. Germline lookup yields CDR1 LNHDA and CDR2 SQIVND (reference sequence). The CDR3 covers 15 residues. Trimming left V 6 bases short and J 5 bases short, with 16 bases between. The CDR3, as DNA: TGTGCCAGTAGAACTAAACTCAGCCGTACCGGGGAGCTGTTTTTT. Translation: CASRTKLSRTGELFF.

This sequence joins TRBV19 and TRBJ1-4; D not resolved. The germline V gene encodes CDR1 LNHDA and CDR2 SQIVND (reference sequence). The CDR3 extends over 11 amino acids. V gave up 7 bases and J gave up 13 bases, with 13 bases separating them. Here the CDR3 DNA reads TGTGCCAGTACCACCTCGGGTCGACTGTTTTTT. This sequence encodes CASTTSGRLFF. Complete variable domain (other parts from reference TRBV19 and TRBJ1-4): DGGITQSPKYLFRKEGQNVTLSCEQNLNHDAMYWYRQDPGQGLRLIYYSQIVNDFQKGDIAEGYSVSREKKESFPLTVTSAQKNPTAFYLCASTTSGRLFFGSGTQLSVL.

The V gene is TRBV27, the J gene TRBJ2-7; 9 bases line up with TRBD1. Germline V gene lookup returns CDR1 MNHEY and CDR2 SMNVEV (reference sequence). V was clipped by 2 bases and J by 2 bases; unmatched bases: 7. The CDR3 sequence is 16 residues long. The CDR3 sequence is CASSLKGGTGPYEQYF. The CDR3 region has the DNA TGTGCCAGCAGTTTAAAAGGGGGGACAGGGCCCTACGAGCAGTACTTC.

The chain uses TRBV12-3 or TRBV12-4 and TRBJ1-2; D remains ambiguous. V was pared by 6 bases and J by 0 bases, with 8 bases between. The CDR3 covers 13 residues. CDR3 sequence reads: CASRLGSNYGYTF. The DNA of the CDR3 is TGTGCCAGCAGGCTCGGGTCTAACTATGGCTACACCTTC.

The chain is built from TRBV7-2 and TRBJ1-4; D is perhaps TRBD1 (5 bases). This CDR3 is 15 amino acids long. The V and J ends lost 6 bases and 0 bases respectively, with 11 bases between them. The V gene's germline CDR1 is SGHTA and CDR2 FQGNSA. The CDR3 sequence is CASRDWGPTNEKLFF. CDR3 DNA: TGTGCCAGCAGGGACTGGGGCCCAACTAATGAAAAACTGTTTTTT.

V is TRBV4-1 and J is TRBJ1-1; D gene uncertain. V was trimmed by 2 bases and J by 0 bases, leaving 10 bases between them. Germline V lookup: CDR1 MGHRA, CDR2 YSYEKL. The CDR3 loop spans 15 amino acids. CDR3 sequence reads: CASSQSFAMNTEAFF. CDR3 nucleotide sequence: TGCGCCAGCAGCCAATCGTTCGCTATGAACACTGAAGCTTTCTTT.

The chain uses TRBV19 and TRBJ1-2; D not resolved. V lost 9 bases and J lost 1, with 12 bases in between. This CDR3 spans 13 amino acids. Germline loops: CDR1 LNHDA, CDR2 SQIVND (reference sequence). Written as DNA, the CDR3 is TGTGCCAGCCACGTCGGGCATAACTATGGCTACACCTTC. Translating gives CASHVGHNYGYTF.

The J gene is TRBJ2-5, the V gene TRBV3-1 (or the pseudogene TRBV3-2); D is perhaps TRBD1 (5 bases). Germline V gene lookup returns CDR1 LGHDT and CDR2 YNNKEL (reference sequence). CDR3 length: 14 amino acids. V lost 1 base to trimming and J lost 7 bases, with 13 bases between them. The CDR3 bases are TGTGCCAGCAGCCAAGGTCAATTAGGGGCGACCCAGTACTTC. Encoded protein: CASSQGQLGATQYF.

The gene calls are TRBV6-5 and TRBJ1-5, with D perhaps TRBD1 (5 bases). Germline assignment: CDR1 MNHEY and CDR2 SVGAGI. V was cut by 7 bases and J by 4 bases, with 11 bases left in between. The CDR3 sequence is 13 residues long. CDR3: CASMRGLNQPQHF. The CDR3 DNA reads TGTGCCAGCATGAGGGGCTTAAATCAGCCCCAGCATTTT.

This clone was recorded a few times. V and J are TRBV4-1 and TRBJ2-1; 15 nucleotides agree with TRBD2. This CDR3 comprises 19 residues. V gave up 3 bases and J gave up 0 bases; unmatched junction bases: 6. The germline V gene encodes CDR1 MGHRA and CDR2 YSYEKL. The CDR3 sequence is CASSHPGLAGGHSYNEQFF. The CDR3 nucleotides read TGCGCCAGCAGCCACCCGGGACTAGCGGGGGGTCACTCCTACAATGAGCAGTTCTTC.

CDR3: CSASQAGARFQPQHF. The CDR3 coding sequence is TGCAGTGCTAGTCAAGCAGGGGCCCGATTTCAGCCCCAGCATTTT. This chain connects TRBV20-1 to TRBJ1-5; a weak D match, TRBD1 (6 bases). Looked up from germline, CDR1 is DFQATT and CDR2 is SNEGSKA (reference sequence). V shed 3 bases and J shed 6 bases, with 18 bases lying between them. The CDR3 has 15 residues.

The rearrangement uses TRBV6-5 and TRBJ2-3; 7 nucleotides line up with TRBD1. V shed 1 base and J 6 bases; nucleotides not matched to a gene: 4. Germline V gene sequence: CDR1 MNHEY, CDR2 SVGAGI. This CDR3 has 14 amino acids. CDR3 residues: CASSYYRGADTQYF. The CDR3 bases are TGTGCCAGCAGTTACTACAGGGGAGCCGATACGCAGTATTTT.

The chain employs TRBV4-3 and TRBJ2-2, with a weak D call TRBD2 (7 bases). From germline, CDR1 is LGHNA and CDR2 YSLEER. The germline V and J ends were trimmed by 8 bases and 0 bases, with 13 bases remaining between them. The CDR3 contains 15 residues. CDR3 sequence reads: CASGEGHPNTGELFF. In DNA, the CDR3 is TGCGCCAGCGGGGAGGGACACCCGAACACCGGGGAGCTGTTTTTT.

This clone was recorded a few times. This sequence joins TRBV7-8 and TRBJ2-7; D gene uncertain. CDR1 is SGHVS, CDR2 FQNEAQ, per germline. V dropped 3 bases and J dropped 5 bases, with 11 bases sitting between them. The length of the CDR3 is 13 residues. The CDR3 here is CASSFLSWHEQYF. In DNA form, the CDR3 reads TGTGCCAGCAGCTTTCTTAGTTGGCACGAGCAGTACTTC.

The CDR3 DNA follows: TGTGCCAGCAGTGAAAGATCCGGGACAGTTAACTATGGCTACACCTTC. This encodes CASSERSGTVNYGYTF. This rearrangement joins TRBV6-1 to TRBJ1-2, with 7 bases identical to TRBD1. The CDR3 totals 16 residues. Germline CDR1 MNHNS, CDR2 SASEGT. V lost 2 bases to trimming and J lost 1 base; unmatched junction nucleotides: 7.

V is TRBV7-6 and J is TRBJ2-1; 10 bases line up with TRBD2. V shed 2 bases and J 6 bases; nucleotides not matched to a gene: 7. CDR1 is SGHVS and CDR2 is FNYEAQ in the germline V gene. The CDR3 is 16 residues long. The DNA of the CDR3 is TGTGCCAGCAGCTTAATGGAGACTAGCGGGCTCAATGAGCAGTTCTTC. As protein: CASSLMETSGLNEQFF.

The chain links TRBV28 to TRBJ2-7; D unclear. The V gene's germline CDR1 is MDHEN and CDR2 SYDVKM. The V gene lost 3 bases and the J gene lost 3 bases, with 15 bases spanning the gap. There are 15 residues in the CDR3. This chain's CDR3 is CASSLLSPGHYEQYF. In DNA, the CDR3 is TGTGCCAGCAGTTTGTTAAGCCCAGGCCACTACGAGCAGTACTTC.

This sequence joins TRBV11-3 and TRBJ2-1, with D possibly matching TRBD1 (5 bases). Germline CDR1 and CDR2: SGHNT and YENEEA. The CDR3 sequence is 12 residues long. V was trimmed by 5 bases and J by 5 bases, leaving 7 bases between them. CDR3 amino acids: CASSRQNNEQFF. The CDR3 DNA reads TGTGCCAGCAGCAGACAGAACAATGAGCAGTTCTTC.

The chain is built from TRBV5-6 and TRBJ2-3; 8 bases fit TRBD1. This CDR3 region has 16 residues. Germline V CDR1 and CDR2: SGHDT, YYEEEE. With 2 bases clipped from V and 2 bases from J, the junction kept 7 bases outside the gene matches. CDR3: CASSFTTGAPTDTQYF. CDR3 in DNA: TGTGCCAGCAGCTTTACGACAGGGGCGCCCACAGATACGCAGTATTTT.

CDR3 sequence reads: CAISAQTSGGLNNEQFF. The CDR3 DNA is TGTGCCATCAGTGCCCAGACTAGCGGGGGGCTTAACAATGAGCAGTTCTTC. The V and J genes are TRBV10-3 and TRBJ2-1, with 13 bases matching TRBD2. Trimming removed 4 bases from V and 5 bases from J; junction bases left unmatched: 8. This CDR3 has 17 residues. CDR1 ENHRY and CDR2 SYGVKD come from the germline V gene.

The chain is built from TRBV21-1 and TRBJ1-5; the table calls TRBD1, which could not be checked here. TRBV21-1 is a pseudogene segment. The CDR3 has 19 residues. The CDR3 bases are TGTGCCAGCAGCCATTATCTGTCCTACGGACAGCTCTACAATCAGCCCCAGCATTTT. This gives the protein CASSHYLSYGQLYNQPQHF.

The rearrangement links TRBV6-1 to TRBJ2-7, with TRBD2 matching 12 bases. Germline loops: CDR1 MNHNS, CDR2 SASEGT. Trimming removed 4 bases from V and 1 base from J; junction bases left unmatched: 5. The CDR3 sequence is 16 residues long. CDR3 protein: CASSVRTSGTSYEQYF. For the CDR3, the DNA is TGTGCCAGCAGTGTTCGGACTAGCGGGACTTCCTACGAGCAGTACTTC.

The chain uses TRBV10-1 and TRBJ1-3; 9 nucleotides line up with TRBD1. Germline trimming cut 9 bases from V and 7 bases from J; bases unmatched to any gene: 13. This CDR3 region has 15 residues. Germline-derived CDR1 and CDR2 are WNHNN and SYGVQD (reference sequence). In nucleotides, the CDR3 is TGCGCCAGGCGCTACCGGGACAGGGATAGGAACACCATATATTTT. Encoded protein: CARRYRDRDRNTIYF.

The chain couples TRBV18 to TRBJ2-7; unclear D gene. Germline V gives CDR1 KGHSH, CDR2 LQKENI. Trimming removed 1 base at V and 0 bases at J, with 13 bases between. The CDR3 extends over 16 amino acids. The CDR3 region has the DNA TGTGCCAGCTCACCACTTGTAGACGGCAGCTCCTACGAGCAGTACTTC. This codes for CASSPLVDGSSYEQYF.

The CDR3 region has the DNA TGTGCCAGTAGATTCAACAGCGCAACTAATGAAAAACTGTTTTTT. Protein product: CASRFNSATNEKLFF. The chain couples TRBV19 to TRBJ1-4; no firm D call. This CDR3 is 15 amino acids long. Trimming pared 6 bases from V and 0 bases from J, leaving 11 bases between. Germline V lookup: CDR1 LNHDA, CDR2 SQIVND (reference sequence).

In nucleotides, the CDR3 is TGCGCCAGCAGCTTTGGGGCCGTGCCACAGCTGATGAACACTGAAGCTTTCTTT. Amino acid sequence: CASSFGAVPQLMNTEAFF. The chain combines TRBV5-1 with TRBJ1-1; TRBD1 is a possible D gene (5 bases). V lost 2 bases and J lost 0, with 20 bases in between. The CDR3 covers 18 residues. Germline V lookup: CDR1 SGHRS, CDR2 YFSETQ.

V usage is TRBV7-3 and J usage is TRBJ2-1; the match to TRBD2 covers 11 bases. The CDR3 totals 15 residues. Germline loops: CDR1 SGHTA, CDR2 FQGTGA. V trimming: 5 bases; J trimming: 6 bases; junction bases outside the gene matches: 6. CDR3 sequence reads: CASSPSGGSVNEQFF. The CDR3 coding sequence is TGTGCCAGCAGCCCTAGCGGGGGGTCGGTCAATGAGCAGTTCTTC.

In DNA form, the CDR3 reads TGTGCCAGCAGCCGGGGACAAGGGGCGATAACCGGGGAGCTGTTTTTT. Its translation is CASSRGQGAITGELFF. The rearrangement links TRBV5-4 to TRBJ2-2, with TRBD1 as a possible D gene (6 bases). V dropped 4 bases and J dropped 5 bases, with 18 bases sitting between them. The germline gives CDR1 SGHNT, CDR2 YYREEE (reference sequence). The CDR3 totals 16 residues.